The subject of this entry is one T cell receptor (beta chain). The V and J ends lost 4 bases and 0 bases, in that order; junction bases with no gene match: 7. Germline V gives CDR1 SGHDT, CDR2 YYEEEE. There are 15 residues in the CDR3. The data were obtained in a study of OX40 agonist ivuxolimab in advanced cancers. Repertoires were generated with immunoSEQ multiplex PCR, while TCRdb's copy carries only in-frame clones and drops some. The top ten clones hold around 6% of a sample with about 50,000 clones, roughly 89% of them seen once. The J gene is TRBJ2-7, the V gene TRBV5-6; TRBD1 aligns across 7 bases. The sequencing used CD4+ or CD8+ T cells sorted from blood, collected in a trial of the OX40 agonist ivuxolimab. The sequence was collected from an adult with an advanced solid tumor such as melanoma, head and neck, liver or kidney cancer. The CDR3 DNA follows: TGTGCCAGCAGCGAAGGGGACAGCACCTCCTACGAGCAGTACTTC. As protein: CASSEGDSTSYEQYF.